The rows below give T cell receptor beta chains drawn from one sample of a study of blood T cell repertoires in COVID-19. Some clones are missing from TCRdb's copy, which holds only in-frame ones; the method was immunoSEQ multiplex PCR. The sample records about 180,000 clones, 65% to 90% being singletons. The sample comprised peripheral blood. The receptors originated from a man between 50 and 59 years old with active or convalescent COVID-19. Both conserved end residues are part of each CDR3. Fields, in order: J gene, D gene, V gene, clone size, CDR3 DNA, CDR3 protein. A D gene is named only where the DNA matches it firmly. Not every row has a clone size; where given, it reads once, few, many or a size class.

>TRBJ1-1|.|TRBV29-1|.
TGCAGCGTTGTTATTTCGGGGGACACTGAAGCTTTCTTT
CSVVISGDTEAFF
>TRBJ2-3|.|TRBV2|few
TGTGCCAGCAGCAGACAGACAGATACGCAGTATTTT
CASSRQTDTQYF
>TRBJ2-5|.|TRBV5-6|.
TGTGCCAGCAGCCAAGGGACTGCCGGCCCAGAGACCCAGTACTTC
CASSQGTAGPETQYF
>TRBJ1-5|.|TRBV7-9|.
TGTGCCAGCAGCTTAGGGAGGGGCCCTTCAGGCTATGGGCCCCAGCATTTT
CASSLGRGPSGYGPQHF
>TRBJ2-7|TRBD2|TRBV10-3|.
TGTGCCATCAGTGAGTCTCCGCTAGCGGGAGGTGGCGAGCAGTACTTC
CAISESPLAGGGEQYF
>TRBJ1-6|.|TRBV19|.
TGTGCCAGTAGTGAGGGTGTTGGTACACCCCTCCACTTT
CASSEGVGTPLHF
>TRBJ1-1|.|TRBV2|.
TGTGCCACCCGGAGGAGCACTGAAGCTTTCTTT
CATRRSTEAFF
>TRBJ2-1|TRBD2|TRBV12-5|.
TGTGCTAGTGGGACACTAGCGGGAGGGAATGAGCAGTTCTTC
CASGTLAGGNEQFF
>TRBJ2-3|.|TRBV19|.
TGTGCCAGTGGCAGGTTGGATACGCAGTATTTT
CASGRLDTQYF
>TRBJ2-5|TRBD1|TRBV30|.
TGTGCCTGGGGACAGGGTGGGAAAGAGACCCAGTACTTC
CAWGQGGKETQYF
>TRBJ2-2|TRBD1|TRBV19|.
TGTGCCAGTAGTACCCGGACAGGGGGCAACACCGGGGAGCTGTTTTTT
CASSTRTGGNTGELFF
>TRBJ2-7|.|TRBV23-1|.
TGCGCCAGCAGTCAAGGGGACAACTACGAGCAGTACTTC
CASSQGDNYEQYF